The TCR beta chain under discussion was sequenced for a study of blood T cell repertoires in COVID-19. Study-level background: COVID-19 samples collected from the United States, Italy and Spain covered acute and convalescent phases. The cDNA or gDNA used as material had been derived from T cells, B-cell-depleted T cells, or PBMCs.

As processed by the authors: Amplifying reference gene primers gave estimates of nucleated cell counts. Here immunoSEQ multiplex PCR was the method, and the copy in TCRdb shows in-frame clones only, minus some. V and J calls and clone size follow that table, whereas D and trimming were derived from the DNA. The table has 120,000 to 150,000 clones, about 80% seen once. Deletions cut 0 bases from V and 6 bases from J, with 12 bases between. This CDR3 is built from 16 residues. Germline-derived CDR1 and CDR2 are SGHTA and FQGNSA. This receptor was identified in a human donor in a cohort sampled during active COVID-19. Sequencing was carried out using peripheral blood. The rearrangement joins TRBV7-2 to TRBJ1-6; TRBD1 might be the D (6 bases). CDR3 region: CASSLAGAYSNSPLHF. The CDR3 coding sequence is TGTGCCAGCAGCTTAGCGGGGGCGTATTCTAATTCACCCCTCCACTTT.